This entry features one TCR beta chain sequence. What it binds is not known. This sample is part of a study of OX40 agonist ivuxolimab in advanced cancers. General study points: The average count of expanded clones was higher among CD8+ T cells than among CD4+.

Measured with immunoSEQ multiplex PCR; TCRdb has only the in-frame clones, and not every one. This table has 74,000 or so clones, 90% appearing once. J was trimmed by 3 bases and V by 0 bases; bases with no gene match: 3. The CDR3 totals 15 residues. The germline V gene encodes CDR1 SGDLS and CDR2 YYNGEE. The sequence was obtained from an adult with an advanced solid tumor such as melanoma, head and neck, liver or kidney cancer. V usage is TRBV9 and J usage is TRBJ2-1; 7 bases are a match to TRBD2. This material consisted of CD4+ or CD8+ T cells sorted from blood, taken in a trial of the OX40 agonist ivuxolimab. CDR3 nucleotides: TGTGCCAGCAGCGTAGGCGGGAGCGGCTACAATGAGCAGTTCTTC. Encoded protein: CASSVGGSGYNEQFF.